This T cell receptor beta chain was retrieved from a study of regulatory T cells in long-lasting Graves disease. Study-wide results and limits: A greater number of public clonotypes (2,741) was shared by persistent patients than by new patients (just over 950).

Arm-PCR of CDR3 regions and iRepertoire HTBI primers were used to build TCR beta libraries. TCRdb reprocessed the multiplex PCR reads with MiXCR, giving one entry per CDR3 protein. The data contain approximately 440,000 distinct CDR3 sequences, 16% of them singletons. This clonotype was seen repeatedly, ten times or more. Its antigen is unidentified. Indicated time point: newly diagnosed GD, antithyroid drugs for less than 3 months. PBMC RNA served as the TCR library source. A volume of 9 to 9.5 milliliters of peripheral blood was collected in EDTA tubes. The germline CDR1 and CDR2 sequences are DFQATT and SNEGSKA (reference sequence). The CDR3 extends over 13 amino acids. Trimming removed 6 bases from V and 5 bases from J; junction bases left unmatched: 7. These records were also assigned to another study, of T cells in Graves' hyperthyroidism and ophthalmopathy. As reported in that work: Most expanded thyroid clonotypes above 0.001 also appeared in blood. The model made its ophthalmopathy prediction, and onset followed a median about 6.8 months later.

The genes are TRBV20-1 and TRBJ2-1; 7 bases align to TRBD2. The receptor was isolated from a man aged 35-49 years with Graves disease. The sequences come from peripheral blood mononuclear cells (PBMCs), collected at new diagnosis, from a patient treated with antithyroid drugs. The CDR3 coding sequence is TGCAGTGCCCCGGTAGCGGGTGACAATGAGCAGTTCTTC. This translates into CSAPVAGDNEQFF.